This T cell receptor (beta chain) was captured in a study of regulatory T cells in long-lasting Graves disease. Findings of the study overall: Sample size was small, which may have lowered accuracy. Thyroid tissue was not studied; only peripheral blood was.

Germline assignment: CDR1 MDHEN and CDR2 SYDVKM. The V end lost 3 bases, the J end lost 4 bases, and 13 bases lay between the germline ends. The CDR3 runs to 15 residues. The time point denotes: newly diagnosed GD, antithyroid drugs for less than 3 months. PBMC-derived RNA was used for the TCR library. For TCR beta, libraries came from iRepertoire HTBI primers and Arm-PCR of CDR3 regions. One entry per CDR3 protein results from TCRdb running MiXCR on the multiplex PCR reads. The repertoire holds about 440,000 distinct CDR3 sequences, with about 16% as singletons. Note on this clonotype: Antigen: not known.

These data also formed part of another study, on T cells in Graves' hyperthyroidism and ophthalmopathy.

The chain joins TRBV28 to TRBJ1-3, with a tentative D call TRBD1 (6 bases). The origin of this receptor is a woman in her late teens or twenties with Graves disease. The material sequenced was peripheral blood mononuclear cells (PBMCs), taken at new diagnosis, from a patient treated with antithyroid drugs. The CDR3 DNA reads TGTGCCAGCAGTTTGGACAGATCACTAGGAAACACCATATATTTT. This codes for CASSLDRSLGNTIYF.